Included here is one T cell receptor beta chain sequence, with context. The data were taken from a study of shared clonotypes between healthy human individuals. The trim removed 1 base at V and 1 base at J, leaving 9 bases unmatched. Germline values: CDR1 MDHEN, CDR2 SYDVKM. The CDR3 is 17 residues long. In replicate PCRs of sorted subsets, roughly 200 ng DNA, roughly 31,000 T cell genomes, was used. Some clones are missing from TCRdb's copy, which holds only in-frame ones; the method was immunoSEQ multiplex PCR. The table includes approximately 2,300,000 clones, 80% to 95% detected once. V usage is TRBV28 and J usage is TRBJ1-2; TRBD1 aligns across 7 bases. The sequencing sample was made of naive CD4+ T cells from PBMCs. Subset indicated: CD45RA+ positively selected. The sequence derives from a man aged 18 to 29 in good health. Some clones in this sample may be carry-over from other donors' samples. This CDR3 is CASSLSNLGQFNYGYTF. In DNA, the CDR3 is TGTGCCAGCAGTTTATCCAACCTGGGACAGTTTAACTATGGCTACACCTTC.